This T cell receptor (beta chain) was sequenced during a study of CD8 T cells in Susac syndrome. Between the trimmed V and J ends, which lost 5 bases and 2 bases, there was a span of 10 bases. This CDR3 has 15 residues. RNA, at about 0.45 to 1 ug, was reverse transcribed with random hexamers. TCRdb re-called the immunoSEQ multiplex PCR reads through MiXCR, storing one row per CDR3 protein. This table holds roughly 330,000 distinct CDR3 sequences, about 92% found once. The chain joins TRBV12-3 or TRBV12-4 to TRBJ1-6; tentatively, D is TRBD1 (5 bases). Sequenced sample: CD4+ T cells from PBMCs. The receptor comes from a human donor with multiple sclerosis. CDR3 bases: TGTGCCAGCAGTCCGACGACAGCCTATAATTCACCCCTCCACTTT. Residues: CASSPTTAYNSPLHF.